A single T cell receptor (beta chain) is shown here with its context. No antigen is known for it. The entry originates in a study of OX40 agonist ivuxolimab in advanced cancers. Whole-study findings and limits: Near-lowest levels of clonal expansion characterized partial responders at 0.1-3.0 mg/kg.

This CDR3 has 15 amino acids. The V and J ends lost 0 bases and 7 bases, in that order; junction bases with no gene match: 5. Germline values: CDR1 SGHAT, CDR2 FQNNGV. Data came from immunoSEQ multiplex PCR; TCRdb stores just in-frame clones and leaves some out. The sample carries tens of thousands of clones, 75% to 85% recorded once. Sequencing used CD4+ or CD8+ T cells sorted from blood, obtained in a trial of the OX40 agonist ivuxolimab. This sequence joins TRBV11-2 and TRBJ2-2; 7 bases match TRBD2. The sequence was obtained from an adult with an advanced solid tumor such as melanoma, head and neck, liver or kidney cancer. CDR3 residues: CASSLDAGDGGELFF. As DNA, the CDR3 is TGTGCCAGCAGCTTAGACGCGGGGGACGGCGGGGAGCTGTTTTTT. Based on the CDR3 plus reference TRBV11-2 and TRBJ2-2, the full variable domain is EAGVAQSPRYKIIEKRQSVAFWCNPISGHATLYWYQQILGQGPKLLIQFQNNGVVDDSQLPKDRFSAERLKGVDSTLKIQPAKLEDSAVYLCASSLDAGDGGELFFGEGSRLTVL.